This TCR beta chain was captured in a study of human T cells and chemical hapten exposure. Turning to the study itself: During the roughly 25-week study period, patients had diphenylcyclopropenone applied to the scalp every week. Per-sample TCR yield variation was attributed mainly to small pooled library volume differences. Points from the study as a whole: Among expanded TCRs, significantly more large CDR3 similarity clusters formed than among controls.

Specified time point: pre-sensitization, week 0. Stated treatment: therapeutic diphenylcyclopropenone sensitization with weekly scalp DPC. Before extraction, the whole blood was not fractionated, and total RNA was taken from it. Germline values: CDR1 DFQATT, CDR2 SNEGSKA (reference sequence). This CDR3 is built from 15 residues. The junction had 3 bases not matched to a gene; V was cut back by 0 bases and J by 0 bases. During construction of the library, unique molecular identifiers were attached to individual cDNA molecules for quantitative, reproducible TCR counting. One entry per CDR3 protein, called by TCRdb with MiXCR from the RACE reads. The sample includes about 55,000 distinct CDR3 sequences, about 9.6% of them seen just once. Comments on this clonotype: As yet, its antigen is unknown.

This clonotype was sampled from a woman aged 25 to 39 with alopecia areata. Some clones in this sample may be carry-over from other donors' samples. The specimen comprised whole blood, sampled in connection with sensitization to the hapten diphenylcyclopropenone (DPC). The chain couples TRBV20-1 to TRBJ1-1; 8 nucleotides align to TRBD1. DNA of the CDR3: TGCAGTGCTAGAGATTACAGGGGGTTGAACACTGAAGCTTTCTTT. It is translated as CSARDYRGLNTEAFF.